Listed below are T cell receptor beta chains from one sample, sequenced in a study of T cells in Graves' hyperthyroidism and ophthalmopathy. A single record per CDR3 protein comes from TCRdb applying MiXCR to the multiplex PCR reads. The data contain a few hundred thousand distinct CDR3 sequences, 35% to 55% of them singletons. Material: peripheral blood or thyroid tissue (not recorded which). The receptors come from a woman under 30 with Graves' hyperthyroidism. Both conserved end residues are part of each CDR3. Fields, in order: J gene, V gene, D gene, clone size, CDR3 length, CDR3 protein. The D gene is left open where the match is weak. Clone size appears in some rows only: once, few, many, or a class for an expanded clone.

TRBJ2-3 | TRBV9 | . | . | 14 | CASSPRGGVATQYF
TRBJ1-1 | TRBV7-6 | . | many | 15 | CASSLFRGQNTEAFF
TRBJ1-3 | TRBV19 | . | many | 14 | CASSVGRSGNTIYF
TRBJ2-6 | TRBV20-1 | . | many | 19 | CSARDPWAGGHSGANVLTF
TRBJ2-2 | TRBV29-1 | TRBD1 | many | 14 | CSVGDRGSAGELFF
TRBJ2-7 | TRBV7-9 | . | many | 14 | CASSLSASSYEQYF
TRBJ2-7 | TRBV29-1 | . | many | 15 | CSVEEARTNSYEQYF
TRBJ1-5 | TRBV20-1 | . | . | 14 | CSAQRGSGNQPQHF
TRBJ2-7 | TRBV12-3/TRBV12-4 | TRBD2 | once | 14 | CASSTIGAGEEQYF
TRBJ2-2 | TRBV12-3/TRBV12-4 | . | few | 16 | CASSLGWGALTGELFF
TRBJ2-5 | TRBV5-6 | . | many | 13 | CASSLTGPGTQYF
. | TRBV7-9 | . | . | 14 | CASSQGLRYNEQFF
TRBJ1-2 | TRBV29-1 | . | . | 16 | CSVEGGPGHPLRGYTF
TRBJ2-7 | TRBV2 | TRBD1 | . | 15 | CASRLYGQGSYEQYF
TRBJ1-1 | TRBV6-1 | TRBD1 | . | 18 | CASSEGTGTGASNAEAFF
TRBJ1-5 | TRBV29-1 | TRBD1 | . | 14 | CSVGGQALNQPQHF
TRBJ2-7 | TRBV15 | . | many | 17 | CATSRGSGGGASYEQYF
TRBJ1-2 | TRBV24-1 | TRBD1 | once | 15 | CATSDVLQGGYGYTF
TRBJ1-4 | TRBV6-5 | TRBD1 | . | 18 | CASSSNPGTGIDNEKLFF
TRBJ1-1 | TRBV7-9 | . | . | 11 | CASSKVAEAFF
TRBJ2-1 | TRBV7-6 | . | . | 13 | CASSLTDYNEQFF
TRBJ2-7 | TRBV5-1 | . | . | 14 | CASSLVSGSGEQYF
TRBJ2-5 | TRBV11-1 | TRBD2 | . | 14 | CASQSGTYGETQYF
TRBJ2-7 | TRBV4-2 | . | many | 15 | CASSQEPPGSRGQYF
TRBJ2-7 | TRBV3-1 | . | many | 13 | CASSHRDGYEQYF
TRBJ1-5 | TRBV6-2/TRBV6-3 | . | few | 15 | CASSSESVQYQPQHF
TRBJ2-5 | TRBV29-1 | . | . | 12 | CSASGTEETQYF
. | TRBV7-3 | . | . | 13 | CASSLNTAATQYF
TRBJ2-5 | TRBV7-9 | . | . | 15 | CVSSSVASGQETQYF
TRBJ2-7 | TRBV20-1 | TRBD2 | . | 14 | CSATLAGLSYEQYF
TRBJ2-7 | TRBV7-2 | . | . | 14 | CASSPYRGTYEQYF
. | TRBV5-6 | TRBD2 | . | 15 | CASSQTSGIYNEQFF
TRBJ2-7 | TRBV20-1 | . | many | 14 | CSARDRAVTYEQYF
TRBJ2-5 | TRBV2 | . | many | 13 | CASSHGFGETQYF
. | TRBV2 | . | . | 15 | CASRPRDGAYNEQFF
TRBJ2-6 | TRBV7-9 | TRBD2 | many | 18 | CASSKLAGGPSGANVLTF
TRBJ2-1 | TRBV6-5 | TRBD2 | few | 14 | CASSDAGAYNEQFF
TRBJ2-7 | TRBV7-9 | . | many | 19 | CASSLPSRRGGNYSYEQYF
TRBJ1-5 | TRBV7-2 | . | many | 15 | CASSLGYTSNQPQHF
TRBJ2-6 | TRBV29-1 | . | many | 16 | CSVEVSAPSGANVLTF
TRBJ2-7 | TRBV20-1 | . | . | 17 | CSARDSIGGAEAYEQYF
TRBJ2-7 | TRBV7-3 | TRBD1 | . | 17 | CASSPYRGRPIIEEQYF